Presented here are 11 T cell receptor beta chains from one specimen sequenced in a study of T cell repertoires in cytomegalovirus infection. These receptors are not linked to any known antigen. TCRdb passed the reads through MiXCR, listing each CDR3 protein once. Of fewer than 1,000,000 distinct CDR3 sequences in the sample, 30% to 40% were seen once. The sample in question was cultured CD8+ T cells from PBMCs, obtained from culture after CMV antigen stimulation. Receptor source: a human donor in good health (CMV status not recorded). Some clones in this sample may be carry-over from other donors' samples.

The J gene is TRBJ1-1, the V gene TRBV7-9; D gene uncertain. The CDR3 loop spans 15 amino acids. V lost 1 base to trimming and J lost 8 bases, with 17 bases between them. Germline V gene data show CDR1 as SEHNR and CDR2 as FQNEAQ (reference sequence). The CDR3 region has the DNA TGTGCCAGCAGCTTAGTGGCTAGTAGGGCCGCAGAAGCTTTCTTT. Amino acids: CASSLVASRAAEAFF.

The rearrangement joins TRBV14 to TRBJ1-1, with D maybe TRBD1 (6 bases). The germline V gene encodes CDR1 SGHDN and CDR2 FVKESK. This CDR3 has 13 amino acids. V was pared by 5 bases and J by 3 bases, with 10 bases between. The CDR3 reads CASSEGQHTEAFF. DNA of the CDR3: TGTGCCAGCAGCGAAGGACAGCACACTGAAGCTTTCTTT.

This clonotype has a count of ten or more. CDR3 DNA sequence: TGTGCCAGCAGTGAAGTGGCGGTTGCTGGGGCCAACGTCCTGACTTTC. Translation gives CASSEVAVAGANVLTF. The V gene is TRBV6-1, the J gene TRBJ2-6; D gene unclear. CDR1 and CDR2 from the germline V gene are MNHNS and SASEGT. The CDR3 is made up of 16 amino acids. V lost 1 base and J lost 2, with 9 bases in between.

This chain joins TRBV20-1 and TRBJ2-1; 9 nucleotides line up with TRBD2. After removal of 1 base from V and 8 bases from J, the junction contained 9 bases not matched to a gene. Germline CDR1 reads DFQATT; CDR2 reads SNEGSKA (reference sequence). The CDR3 has 15 residues. The CDR3 nucleotides read TGCAGTGCTAGAGTCCCCAGCGCGGGGGGGGATGAGCAGTTCTTC. Residues: CSARVPSAGGDEQFF.

The chain carries TRBV9 and TRBJ2-1; the match to TRBD2 covers 11 bases. Per germline, CDR1 SGDLS and CDR2 YYNGEE. Trimming at V came to 3 bases and at J to 10 bases, leaving 12 bases not matched to a gene. This CDR3 has 16 amino acids. DNA for the CDR3: TGTGCCAGCAGCGCAACTAGCGGGGGCCCCCGCGGGGAGCAGTTCTTC. This translates into CASSATSGGPRGEQFF.

V and J are TRBV6-1 and TRBJ2-7, with TRBD2 matching 10 bases. V trimming: 7 bases; J trimming: 8 bases; junction bases outside the gene matches: 11. CDR1 is MNHNS and CDR2 is SASEGT in the germline V gene. The CDR3 runs 14 residues. The CDR3 nucleotides are TGTGCCAGCAATCAGCGGGGGGGCAAATACAAGCAGTACTTC. Translation: CASNQRGGKYKQYF.

This chain links TRBV14 with TRBJ1-2; unclear D gene. V lost 3 bases, J lost 2 bases, and 7 bases lay in between. There are 13 residues in the CDR3. The germline gives CDR1 SGHDN, CDR2 FVKESK. The CDR3 sequence is CASSHARNYGYTF. CDR3 coding DNA: TGTGCCAGCAGCCACGCACGCAACTATGGCTACACCTTC.

The chain has TRBV19 and TRBJ1-1; D gene uncertain. Germline loops: CDR1 LNHDA, CDR2 SQIVND (reference sequence). Trimming pared 1 base from V and 5 bases from J, leaving 11 bases between. CDR3 length: 14 amino acids. The CDR3 region has the DNA TGTGCCAGTAGTATAGTAGAAGGGAGTACTGAAGCTTTCTTT. Protein sequence: CASSIVEGSTEAFF.

V usage is TRBV6-5 and J usage is TRBJ2-7; D could derive from TRBD1 or TRBD2 (6 bases each). CDR3 length equals 14 residues. Germline V lookup: CDR1 MNHEY, CDR2 SVGAGI. V was trimmed by 4 bases and J by 5 bases, leaving 15 bases between them. The CDR3 sequence is CASSSWGADNEQYF. CDR3 DNA: TGTGCCAGCAGTTCTTGGGGGGCGGACAACGAGCAGTACTTC.

The CDR3: CATSDSTSGTSALSNEQFF. In DNA, the CDR3 is TGTGCCACCAGTGATTCGACCTCTGGGACTAGCGCGCTCTCCAATGAGCAGTTCTTC. This chain uses TRBV24-1 with TRBJ2-1; TRBD2 aligns across 10 bases. From germline, CDR1 is KGHDR and CDR2 SFDVKD. With 2 bases clipped from V and 6 bases from J, the junction kept 15 bases outside the gene matches. This CDR3 spans 19 amino acids.

Only a few counts were recorded for this clonotype. The DNA for the CDR3 is TGTGCCAGCAGTTACTCCAGGGATCGTGAGCAGTACGTC. Residues: CASSYSRDREQYV. This chain connects TRBV6-6 to TRBJ2-7, with D possibly TRBD1 on 5 matching bases. Germline CDR1 MNHNY, CDR2 SVGAGI (reference sequence). Trimming removed 0 bases at V and 7 bases at J, with 10 bases between. This CDR3 region has 13 residues.